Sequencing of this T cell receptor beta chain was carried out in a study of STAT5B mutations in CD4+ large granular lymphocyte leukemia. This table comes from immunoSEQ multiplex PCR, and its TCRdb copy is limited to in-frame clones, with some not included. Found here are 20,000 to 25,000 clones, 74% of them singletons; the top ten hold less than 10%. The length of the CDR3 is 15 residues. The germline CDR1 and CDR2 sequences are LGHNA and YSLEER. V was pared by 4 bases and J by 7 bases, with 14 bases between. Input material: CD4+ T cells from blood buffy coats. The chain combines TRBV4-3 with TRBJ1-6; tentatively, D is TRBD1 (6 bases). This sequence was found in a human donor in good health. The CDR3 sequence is CASSRTGAGNSPLHF. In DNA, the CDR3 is TGCGCCAGCAGCCGCACGGGGGCTGGGAATTCACCCCTCCACTTT.